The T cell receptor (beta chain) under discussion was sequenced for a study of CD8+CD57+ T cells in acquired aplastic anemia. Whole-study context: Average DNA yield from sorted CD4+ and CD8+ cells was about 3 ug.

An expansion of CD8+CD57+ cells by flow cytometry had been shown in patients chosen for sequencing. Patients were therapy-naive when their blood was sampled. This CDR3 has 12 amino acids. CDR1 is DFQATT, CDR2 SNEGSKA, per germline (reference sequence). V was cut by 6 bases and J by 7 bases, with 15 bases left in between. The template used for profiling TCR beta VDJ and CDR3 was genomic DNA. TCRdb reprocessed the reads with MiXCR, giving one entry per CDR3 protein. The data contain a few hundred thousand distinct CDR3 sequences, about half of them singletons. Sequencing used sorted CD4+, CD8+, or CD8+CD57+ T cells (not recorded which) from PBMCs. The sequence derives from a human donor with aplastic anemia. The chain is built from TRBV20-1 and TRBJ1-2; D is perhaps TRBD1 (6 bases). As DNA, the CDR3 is TGCAGTGCGGTACAGGGTGAGGCTGGCTACACCTTC. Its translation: CSAVQGEAGYTF.